Listed below are T cell receptor beta chains from one sample, sequenced in a study of T cells in Graves' hyperthyroidism and ophthalmopathy. TCRdb re-analysed the multiplex PCR reads in MiXCR, keeping a single row per CDR3 protein. The table has 200,000 to 250,000 distinct CDR3 sequences, around 25% seen once. Sequenced sample: blood. The receptor source for this set is a woman aged 40 to 50 with Graves' ophthalmopathy. CDR3s include the opening cysteine and the closing phenylalanine or tryptophan. The order of the fields is D gene, J gene, V gene, clone size, CDR3 DNA, CDR3 protein. The D gene is left open where the match is weak. Not every row has a clone size; where given, it reads once, few, many or a size class.

NA	TRBJ2-7	TRBV7-8	many	TGTGCCAGCAGCTTAGTCGCAGACTCTTACTACGAGCAGTACTTC	CASSLVADSYYEQYF
NA	TRBJ1-2	TRBV18	many	TGTGCCAGCTCACCACCTGCTAACTATGGCTACACCTTC	CASSPPANYGYTF
NA	TRBJ1-5	TRBV24-1	many	TGTGCCACCAGTTTCGGACAGAGCAATCAGCCCCAGCATTTT	CATSFGQSNQPQHF
TRBD2	TRBJ2-7	TRBV3-1	many	TGTGCCAGCAGTCCTAGCGGGTACTCCTACGAGCAGTACTTC	CASSPSGYSYEQYF
TRBD1	TRBJ2-7	TRBV6-1	NA	TGTGCCAGCAGGATGACAGGGAGCTCCTACGAGCAGTACTTC	CASRMTGSSYEQYF
NA	TRBJ1-2	TRBV9	many	TGTGCCAGCAGCGTATGGGCAGGGGATGACTATGGCTACACCTTC	CASSVWAGDDYGYTF
TRBD2	TRBJ2-5	TRBV3-1	many	TGTGCCAGCAGGGCGGGACTAGCGGGGGGGGAGACCCAGTACTTC	CASRAGLAGGETQYF
TRBD1	TRBJ2-7	TRBV5-1	many	TGCGCCAGCAGCCCGGGGGACAGGATCCTGAGTGGGCAGTACTTC	CASSPGDRILSGQYF
NA	TRBJ2-2	TRBV10-3	many	TGTGCCATCAGTGAACTAACCGGGGAGCTGTTTTTT	CAISELTGELFF
TRBD2	TRBJ2-7	TRBV4-1	many	TGCGCCAGCAGCCAAGGTCCGGAGCGGGGACCCTACGAGCAGTACTTC	CASSQGPERGPYEQYF
NA	TRBJ2-2	TRBV10-3	many	TGTGCCACCTACCCAAGCGCCTCGAACACCGGGGAGCTGTTTTTT	CATYPSASNTGELFF
NA	TRBJ2-2	TRBV12-3/TRBV12-4	many	TGTGCCAGCAGTCCCGATCGGAACACCGGGGAGCTGTTTTTT	CASSPDRNTGELFF
TRBD1	TRBJ1-2	TRBV29-1	many	TGCAGCGTTGAAGGAACGGGACAGGCTAACTATGGCTACACCTTC	CSVEGTGQANYGYTF
TRBD2	TRBJ2-5	TRBV5-4	many	TGTGCCAGCAGAGAAGGACTAGCTAGCCAAGAGACCCAGTACTTC	CASREGLASQETQYF
NA	TRBJ2-7	TRBV11-3	NA	TGTGCCAGCAGCTTAGCTGGTGGGAGTGCCGACGAGCAGTACTTC	CASSLAGGSADEQYF
TRBD1	TRBJ1-2	TRBV6-1	NA	TGTGCCAGCAGGATTCCAGGGGGCGATGGCTACACCTTC	CASRIPGGDGYTF
NA	TRBJ1-3	TRBV28	many	TGTGCCAGCAACCTCCTGGGGTCTGGAAACACCATATATTTT	CASNLLGSGNTIYF
NA	TRBJ1-1	TRBV7-2	NA	TGTGCCAGCAGCTTAGAGTTGGTAACTGAAGCTTTCTTT	CASSLELVTEAFF
TRBD1	TRBJ2-5	TRBV11-2	many	TGTGCCAGCAGCTTAGATAATGTGTTGCTAGGGGGCCTAGAGGGTTTGGAGACCCAGTACTTC	CASSLDNVLLGGLEGLETQYF
TRBD1	TRBJ1-2	TRBV12-3/TRBV12-4	many	TGTGCCAGCAGACTGGACAGGGCCTATGGCTACACCTTC	CASRLDRAYGYTF
TRBD1	TRBJ2-7	TRBV5-1	NA	TGCGCCAGCAGCTTGTGGACAGGGGGCCTATACGAGCAGTACTTC	CASSLWTGGLYEQYF
NA	TRBJ1-1	TRBV11-2	many	TGTGCCAGCAGCCTTGGCAGATTAATGAACACTGAAGCTTTCTTT	CASSLGRLMNTEAFF
TRBD1	TRBJ2-7	TRBV6-1	NA	TGTGCCAGCACTCCAACAGGGGGCTCCTACGAGCAGTACTTC	CASTPTGGSYEQYF
TRBD1	TRBJ1-2	TRBV30	many	TGTGCCTGGTGGAAAGGGGGCCAATATGGCTACACCTTC	CAWWKGGQYGYTF
NA	TRBJ2-5	TRBV24-1	NA	TGTGCCACCTCCCCCCGGGGGTTCGGAGAGACCCAGTACTTC	CATSPRGFGETQYF
NA	TRBJ1-1	TRBV12-3/TRBV12-4	few	TGTGCCAGCAGCTTGGAACTAGGAGCCGAAGCTTTCTTT	CASSLELGAEAFF
NA	TRBJ1-5	TRBV19	many	TGTGCCAGTAGCTCAGGGCCCGATCAGCCCCAGCATTTT	CASSSGPDQPQHF
TRBD2	TRBJ2-3	TRBV2	many	TGTGCCAGCAGTGTGAAGGGAGCGGGATTTAGCACAGATACGCAGTATTTT	CASSVKGAGFSTDTQYF
NA	TRBJ2-7	TRBV14	NA	TGTGTCAGCAGCCAACTCTACCAGGTTCCCGAGGAGCAGTACTTC	CVSSQLYQVPEEQYF
NA	TRBJ2-7	TRBV28	many	TGTGCCAGCAGTTTACCCCCACGCTACGAGCAGTACTTC	CASSLPPRYEQYF
NA	TRBJ2-7	TRBV20-1	NA	TGCAGTGCTAGGGACAGCGGCGGGCTTAACGAGCAGTACTTC	CSARDSGGLNEQYF